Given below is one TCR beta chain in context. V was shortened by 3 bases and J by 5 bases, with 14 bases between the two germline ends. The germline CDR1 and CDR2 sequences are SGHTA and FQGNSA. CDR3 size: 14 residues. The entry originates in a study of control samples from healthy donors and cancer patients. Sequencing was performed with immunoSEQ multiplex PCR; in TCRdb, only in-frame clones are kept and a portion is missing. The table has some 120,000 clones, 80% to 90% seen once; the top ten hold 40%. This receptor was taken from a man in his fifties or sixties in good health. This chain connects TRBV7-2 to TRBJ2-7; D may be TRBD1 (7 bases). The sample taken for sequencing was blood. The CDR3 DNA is TGTGCCAGCAGCTTGGAGGGGGCGATCAACGAGCAGTACTTC. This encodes CASSLEGAINEQYF.